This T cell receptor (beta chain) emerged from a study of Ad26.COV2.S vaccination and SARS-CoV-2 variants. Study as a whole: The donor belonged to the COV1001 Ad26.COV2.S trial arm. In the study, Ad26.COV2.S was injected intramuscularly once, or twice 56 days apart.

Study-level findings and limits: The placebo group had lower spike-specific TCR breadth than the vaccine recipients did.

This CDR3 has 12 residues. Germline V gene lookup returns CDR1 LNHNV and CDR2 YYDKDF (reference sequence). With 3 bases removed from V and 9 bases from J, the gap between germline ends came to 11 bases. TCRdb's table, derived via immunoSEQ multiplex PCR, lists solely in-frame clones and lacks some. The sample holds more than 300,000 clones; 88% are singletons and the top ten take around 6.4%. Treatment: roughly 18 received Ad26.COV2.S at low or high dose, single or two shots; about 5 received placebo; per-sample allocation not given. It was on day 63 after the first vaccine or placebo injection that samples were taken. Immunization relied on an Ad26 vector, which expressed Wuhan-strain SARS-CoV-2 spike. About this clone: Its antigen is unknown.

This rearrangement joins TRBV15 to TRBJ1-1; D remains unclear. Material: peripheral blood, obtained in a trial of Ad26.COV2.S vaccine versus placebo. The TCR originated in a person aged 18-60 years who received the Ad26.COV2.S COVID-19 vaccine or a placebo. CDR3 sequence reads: CATSSPGYQAFF. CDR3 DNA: TGTGCCACCAGCAGCCCCGGGTACCAAGCTTTCTTT.